The text below deals with one T cell receptor (beta chain). The target antigen is unknown. The data belong to a study of CXCR3-negative and CXCR3-positive naive CD8 T cells. The study's findings and limits: Both naive subsets, CXCR3-negative and CXCR3-positive, displayed similar TRBV-TRBJ usage, unlike memory cells. The TRB CDR3s that CXCR3-positive naive cells carried were more hydrophobic than those of CXCR3-negative naive cells. Fresh PBMCs were used in most assays, and CXCR3 expression partially decreased after cryopreservation.

5' RACE that incorporated UMI labels was used to prepare the TRB cDNA libraries. With the 5' RACE reads reprocessed, TCRdb shows one record per CDR3 protein and no DNA. The table lists about 130,000 distinct CDR3 sequences, with 0.45% to 0.55% in the top ten. This clonotype was obtained from a human donor in good health. Some clones in this sample may be carry-over from other donors' samples. Specimen: naive CXCR3- CD8+ T cells from blood. Subset reported: CD45RO-CCR7+CD27+CD95- naive CD8+ T cells lacking CXCR3 (TNR3-).

CDR3 region: CASRIPSTNEKLFF. The rearrangement links TRBV4-1 to TRBJ1-4. The CDR3 loop spans 14 amino acids. Germline V lookup: CDR1 MGHRA, CDR2 YSYEKL.